The 12 T cell receptor beta chains reported below all come from one sample, sequenced in a study of blood T cell repertoires in COVID-19. Measured with immunoSEQ multiplex PCR; TCRdb has only the in-frame clones, and not every one. Of 200,000 to 300,000 clones in the sample, about four fifths were seen once. Sample: peripheral blood. These receptors all stem from a woman aged 80 or over with COVID-19, enrolled during active disease.

J is TRBJ1-6 and V is TRBV5-6; 7 bases are shared with TRBD1. J gave up 6 bases and V 4 bases, and 4 bases lay outside the gene matches. This CDR3 has 14 residues. CDR1 is SGHDT and CDR2 is YYEEEE in the germline V gene. This CDR3 reads CASSIRDSNSPLHF. CDR3 in DNA: TGTGCCAGCAGCATCCGGGACAGTAATTCACCCCTCCACTTT.

The chain recombines TRBV18 with TRBJ1-4; D is perhaps TRBD1 (5 bases). The length of the CDR3 is 15 residues. Germline assignment: CDR1 KGHSH and CDR2 LQKENI. Trimming cost V 1 base and J 8 bases, with 14 bases left between them. The CDR3 loop reads CASSPRRGGEEKLFF. The CDR3 nucleotides read TGTGCCAGCTCACCACGAAGGGGAGGAGAGGAAAAACTGTTTTTT.

This rearrangement joins TRBV3-1 (or the pseudogene TRBV3-2) to TRBJ2-2, with D perhaps matching TRBD1 (5 bases). Germline assignment: CDR1 LGHDT and CDR2 YNNKEL (reference sequence). Trimming left V 0 bases short and J 0 bases short, with 14 bases between. CDR3 length equals 18 residues. For the CDR3, the DNA is TGTGCCAGCAGCCAAGACTGGCAGGGTCGGGCGAACACCGGGGAGCTGTTTTTT. Its translation is CASSQDWQGRANTGELFF.

The chain links TRBV7-9 to TRBJ1-4, with D possibly TRBD1 on 6 matching bases. CDR1 is SEHNR, CDR2 FQNEAQ, per germline (reference sequence). This CDR3 comprises 14 residues. V lost 3 bases to trimming and J lost 4 bases, with 9 bases between them. CDR3 amino acids: CASSFGRGNEKLFF. The CDR3 DNA reads as TGTGCCAGCAGCTTTGGCAGGGGTAATGAAAAACTGTTTTTT.

The chain links TRBV7-5 to TRBJ1-6; the table's D gene call, TRBD1, was not cross checked with the DNA. TRBV7-5 is reported as a pseudogene. The length of the CDR3 is 20 residues. CDR3 loop: CARSMPTGLISDVYNSPLHF. CDR3 nucleotide sequence: TGTGCCAGAAGCATGCCTACAGGCCTCATTTCGGACGTCTATAATTCACCCCTCCACTTT.

The chain has TRBV9 and TRBJ2-7; 8 bases match TRBD1. V lost 4 bases and J lost 3; bases outside the gene matches: 6. Germline CDR1 reads SGDLS; CDR2 reads YYNGEE. This CDR3 region has 14 residues. The CDR3 sequence is CASSPRTGSYEQYF. The CDR3 DNA follows: TGTGCCAGCAGCCCCAGGACAGGGAGCTACGAGCAGTACTTC.

The chain joins TRBV7-3 to TRBJ2-6; D might be TRBD1 (5 bases). The CDR3 extends over 16 amino acids. V lost 0 bases and J 2 bases, leaving 8 bases between the germline ends. Per germline, CDR1 SGHTA and CDR2 FQGTGA. The CDR3 DNA reads as TGTGCCAGCAGCTTAACGGCAGGGACTGGGGCCAACGTCCTGACTTTC. It translates to CASSLTAGTGANVLTF.

This clone was detected a few times. The chain recombines TRBV28 with TRBJ1-4, with TRBD1 as a possible D gene (6 bases). V lost 6 bases, J lost 7 bases, and 18 bases lay in between. The CDR3 has 15 residues. Germline assignment: CDR1 MDHEN and CDR2 SYDVKM. The CDR3 loop reads CASRDSQGRIEKLFF. In nucleotides, the CDR3 is TGTGCCAGCAGGGACTCACAGGGAAGGATTGAAAAACTGTTTTTT.

This chain's CDR3 is CASSPGTGVEKLFF. The CDR3 nucleotides read TGTGCCAGCAGCCCTGGGACAGGGGTTGAAAAACTGTTTTTT. V and J are TRBV3-1 (or the pseudogene TRBV3-2) and TRBJ1-4, with 10 nucleotides matching TRBD1. The CDR3 is 14 amino acids. After removal of 4 bases from V and 7 bases from J, the junction contained 3 bases not matched to a gene. The germline gives CDR1 LGHDT, CDR2 YNNKEL (reference sequence).

The rearrangement links TRBV19 to TRBJ1-6, with 9 bases aligning to TRBD1. V lost 6 bases, J lost 8 bases, and 11 bases stayed unmatched. CDR1 is LNHDA, CDR2 SQIVND, per germline (reference sequence). The CDR3 is 16 amino acids. The CDR3: CASSLLQTGGDSPLHF. The CDR3 coding sequence is TGTGCCAGTAGCCTACTCCAGACAGGGGGTGATTCACCCCTCCACTTT.

The V and J genes are TRBV6-5 and TRBJ1-2; perhaps TRBD1 as D (5 bases). From germline, CDR1 is MNHEY and CDR2 SVGAGI. The CDR3 length is 15 residues. V was cut by 0 bases and J by 2 bases, with 10 bases left in between. The CDR3 spells CASSYSQGLNYGYTF. The CDR3 DNA reads TGTGCCAGCAGTTACTCGCAGGGTCTGAACTATGGCTACACCTTC.

This clone came up a few times. V and J are TRBV7-9 and TRBJ2-1; a possible D gene is TRBD1 (6 bases). V was cut by 5 bases and J by 0 bases, with 17 bases left in between. Germline V gene data show CDR1 as SEHNR and CDR2 as FQNEAQ (reference sequence). This CDR3 has 17 residues. The DNA of the CDR3 is TGTGCCAGCAGCCAGGGGCGGGCCCTTAGCTCCTACAATGAGCAGTTCTTC. Its translation is CASSQGRALSSYNEQFF.